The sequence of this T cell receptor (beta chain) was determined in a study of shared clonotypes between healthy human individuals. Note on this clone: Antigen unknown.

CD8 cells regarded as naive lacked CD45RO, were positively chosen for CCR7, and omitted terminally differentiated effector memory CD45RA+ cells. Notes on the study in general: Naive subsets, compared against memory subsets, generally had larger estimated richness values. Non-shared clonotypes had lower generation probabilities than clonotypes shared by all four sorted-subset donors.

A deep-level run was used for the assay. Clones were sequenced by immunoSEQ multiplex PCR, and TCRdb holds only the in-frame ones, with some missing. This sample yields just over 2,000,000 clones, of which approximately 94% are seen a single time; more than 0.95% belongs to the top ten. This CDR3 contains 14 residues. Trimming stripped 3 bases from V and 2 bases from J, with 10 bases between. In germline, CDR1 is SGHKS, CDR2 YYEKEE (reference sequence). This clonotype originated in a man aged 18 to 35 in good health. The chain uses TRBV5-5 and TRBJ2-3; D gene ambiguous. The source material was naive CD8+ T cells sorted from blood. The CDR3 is CASSSGPITDTQYF. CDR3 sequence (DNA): TGTGCCAGCAGCTCAGGACCGATCACAGATACGCAGTATTTT.